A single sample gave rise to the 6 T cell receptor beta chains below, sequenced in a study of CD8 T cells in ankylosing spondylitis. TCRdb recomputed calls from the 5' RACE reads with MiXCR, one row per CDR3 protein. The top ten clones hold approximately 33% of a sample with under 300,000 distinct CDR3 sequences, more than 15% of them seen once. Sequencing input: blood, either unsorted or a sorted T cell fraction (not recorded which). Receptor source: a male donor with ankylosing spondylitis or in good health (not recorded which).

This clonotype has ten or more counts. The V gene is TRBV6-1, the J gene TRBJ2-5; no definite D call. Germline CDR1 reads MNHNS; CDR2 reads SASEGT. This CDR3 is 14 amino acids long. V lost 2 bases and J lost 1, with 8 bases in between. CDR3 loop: CASSEHRSQETQYF. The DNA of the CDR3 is TGTGCCAGCAGTGAACACCGGTCCCAAGAGACCCAGTACTTC.

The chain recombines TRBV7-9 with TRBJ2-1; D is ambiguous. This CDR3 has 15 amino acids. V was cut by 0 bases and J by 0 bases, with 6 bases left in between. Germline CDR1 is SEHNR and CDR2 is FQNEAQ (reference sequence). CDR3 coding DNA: TGTGCCAGCAGCTTAGCCCAAGGCTCCTACAATGAGCAGTTCTTC. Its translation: CASSLAQGSYNEQFF.

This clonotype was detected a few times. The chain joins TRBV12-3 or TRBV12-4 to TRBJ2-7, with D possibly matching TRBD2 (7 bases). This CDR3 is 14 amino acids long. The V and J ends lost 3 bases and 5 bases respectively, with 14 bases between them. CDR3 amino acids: CASSLGASGHEQYF. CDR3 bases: TGTGCCAGCAGTTTGGGGGCTAGCGGCCACGAGCAGTACTTC.

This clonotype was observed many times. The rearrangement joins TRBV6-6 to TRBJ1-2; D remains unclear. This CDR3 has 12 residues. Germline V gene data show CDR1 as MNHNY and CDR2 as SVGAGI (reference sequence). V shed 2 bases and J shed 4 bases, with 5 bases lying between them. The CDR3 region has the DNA TGTGCCAGCAGTTACCTTAGCTATGGCTACACCTTC. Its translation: CASSYLSYGYTF.

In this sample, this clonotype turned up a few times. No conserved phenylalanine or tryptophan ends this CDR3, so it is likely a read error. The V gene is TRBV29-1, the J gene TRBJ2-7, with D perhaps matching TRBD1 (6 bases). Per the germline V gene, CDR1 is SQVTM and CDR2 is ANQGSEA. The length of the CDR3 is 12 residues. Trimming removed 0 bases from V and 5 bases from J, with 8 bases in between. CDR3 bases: TGCAGCGTTGAAGAAAAGGGGGACGAGCAGTACTTG. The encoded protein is CSVEEKGDEQYL.

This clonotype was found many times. The CDR3 DNA is TGTGCCAGCAGCTCACGGAGGGGTCGCACCGGGGAGCTGTTTTTT. It specifies CASSSRRGRTGELFF. The chain employs TRBV11-2 and TRBJ2-2, with D perhaps TRBD2 (6 bases). Trimming took 4 bases from V and 4 from J, leaving 13 bases between them. The CDR3 loop spans 15 amino acids. CDR1 and CDR2 (germline): SGHAT, FQNNGV.